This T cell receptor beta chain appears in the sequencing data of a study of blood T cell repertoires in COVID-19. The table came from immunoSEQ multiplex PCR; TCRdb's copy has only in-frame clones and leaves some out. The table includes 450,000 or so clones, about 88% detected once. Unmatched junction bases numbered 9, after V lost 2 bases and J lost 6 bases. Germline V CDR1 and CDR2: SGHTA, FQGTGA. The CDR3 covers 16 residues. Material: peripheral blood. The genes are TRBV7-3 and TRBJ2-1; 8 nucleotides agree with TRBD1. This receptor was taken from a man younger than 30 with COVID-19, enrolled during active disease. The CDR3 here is CASSLGTTGETNEQFF. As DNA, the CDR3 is TGTGCCAGCAGCTTAGGGACGACAGGGGAAACCAATGAGCAGTTCTTC.